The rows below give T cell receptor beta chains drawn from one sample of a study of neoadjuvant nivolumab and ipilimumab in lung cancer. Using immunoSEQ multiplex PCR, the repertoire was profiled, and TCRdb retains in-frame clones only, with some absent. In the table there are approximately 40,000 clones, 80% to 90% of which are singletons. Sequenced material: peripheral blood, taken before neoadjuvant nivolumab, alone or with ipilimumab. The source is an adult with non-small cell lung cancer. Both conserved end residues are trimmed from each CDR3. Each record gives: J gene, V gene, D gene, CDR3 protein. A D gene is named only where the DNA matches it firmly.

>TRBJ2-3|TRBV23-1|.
ASSQSRELSTDTQY
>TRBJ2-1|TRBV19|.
ASSIIGGNEQF
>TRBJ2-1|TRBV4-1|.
ASSQGEKQF
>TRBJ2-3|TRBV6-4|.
ASSGGDRSTDTQY
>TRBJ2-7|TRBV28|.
ASVSATLSYEQY
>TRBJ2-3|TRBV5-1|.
ATTDSTSTDTQY
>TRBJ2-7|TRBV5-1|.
ASREKSDSYEQY
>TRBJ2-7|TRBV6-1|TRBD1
ASRPGTGTYEQY
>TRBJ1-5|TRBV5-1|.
ASSLGGQGNQPQH
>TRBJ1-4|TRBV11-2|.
ASSPLDRFEKLF
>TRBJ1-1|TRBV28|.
EVRANTEAF
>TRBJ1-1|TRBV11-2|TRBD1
ASSLGGQGGTEAF
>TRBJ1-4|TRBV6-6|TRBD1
ASSLRQGREEKLF
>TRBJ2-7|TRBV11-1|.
ASSGDRDGKWYEQY
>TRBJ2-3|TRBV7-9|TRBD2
ASSLKPTGASGTDTQY
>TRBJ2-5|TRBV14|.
ASSFDGDIKETQY
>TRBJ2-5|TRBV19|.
ASSTHREETQY
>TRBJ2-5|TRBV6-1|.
ASSPVVAQETQY
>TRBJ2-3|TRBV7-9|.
ASSLAGGDTQY
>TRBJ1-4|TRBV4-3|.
ASSQGRGAHEKLF
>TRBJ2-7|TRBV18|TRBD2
ASSPSGLAGPYEQY
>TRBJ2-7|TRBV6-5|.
ASSYRDAYEQY
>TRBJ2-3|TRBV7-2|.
ASSFRTSTDTQY
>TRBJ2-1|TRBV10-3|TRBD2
AISGLAGGPGTGNEQF
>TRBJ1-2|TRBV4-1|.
ASSQGIPDRMKGYT
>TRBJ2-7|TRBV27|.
ASSSNSYEQY
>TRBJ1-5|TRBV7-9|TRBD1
ASSSQGTGNQPQH
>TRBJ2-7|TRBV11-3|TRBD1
ASSLTGGSYEQY
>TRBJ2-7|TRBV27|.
ASSLSDPIDEQY
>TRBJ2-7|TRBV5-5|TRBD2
ASSLVSGLAGVLGLYEQY
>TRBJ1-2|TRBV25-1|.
ASRMGGQGYGYT
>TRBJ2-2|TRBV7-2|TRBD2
ASSLVAGVNTGELF
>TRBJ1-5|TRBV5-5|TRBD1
ASSLWGDRQQPQH
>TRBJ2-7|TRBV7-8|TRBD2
ASSLSRLAGDRGIWEQY